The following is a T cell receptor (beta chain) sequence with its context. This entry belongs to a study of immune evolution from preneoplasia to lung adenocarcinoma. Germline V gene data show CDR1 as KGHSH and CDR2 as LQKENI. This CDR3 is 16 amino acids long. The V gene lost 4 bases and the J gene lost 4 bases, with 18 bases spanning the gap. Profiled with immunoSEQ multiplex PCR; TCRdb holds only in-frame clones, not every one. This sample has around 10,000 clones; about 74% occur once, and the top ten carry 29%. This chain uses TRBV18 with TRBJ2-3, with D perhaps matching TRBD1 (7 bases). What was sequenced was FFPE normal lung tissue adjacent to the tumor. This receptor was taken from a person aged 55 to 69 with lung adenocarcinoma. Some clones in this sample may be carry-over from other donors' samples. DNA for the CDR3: TGTGCCAGCTCACTCAGGGGGGTGAAACCGTCAGATACGCAGTATTTT. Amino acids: CASSLRGVKPSDTQYF.